A selection of T cell receptor beta chains follows, all from one sample in a study of PD-1 blockade in classical Hodgkin lymphoma. Measured with immunoSEQ multiplex PCR; TCRdb has only the in-frame clones, and not every one. The table includes about 40,000 clones, more than 75% detected once. The material sequenced was peripheral blood mononuclear cells (PBMCs), taken at baseline. These receptors all stem from a human donor with classical Hodgkin lymphoma. Both conserved end residues are part of each CDR3. A D gene is named only where the DNA matches it firmly. Some rows have no size entry. The others give once, few or many, or a class for an expanded clone.

d_gene	v_gene	j_gene	abundance	CDR3nt	CDR3aa
.	TRBV7-9	TRBJ2-5	once	TGTGCCAGCAGCTTACCACTGAGTAGAATTCAAGAGACCCAGTACTTC	CASSLPLSRIQETQYF
.	TRBV4-2	TRBJ1-5	.	TGTGCCAGCAGCCAAGGTGGGGGGCGTAGCAATCAGCCCCAGCATTTT	CASSQGGGRSNQPQHF
TRBD2	TRBV19	TRBJ2-7	.	TGTGCCAGTAGTATTAGTAGCGGGGCCTCCTACGAGCAGTACTTC	CASSISSGASYEQYF
.	TRBV2	TRBJ1-5	.	TGTGCCAGCAGTGACCGGGTCGGCAATCAGCCCCAGCATTTT	CASSDRVGNQPQHF
.	TRBV28	TRBJ2-7	once	TGTGCCAGCAGTTTCTCCTTATCCTACGAGCAGTACTTC	CASSFSLSYEQYF
TRBD2	TRBV4-2	TRBJ2-3	.	TGTGCCAGCAGCCAAGTGACTAGCGGGACCAACACAGATACGCAGTATTTT	CASSQVTSGTNTDTQYF
TRBD1	TRBV19	TRBJ2-5	.	TGTGCCAGTAGTACCCCCGGGACAGGGGGCAGGGAGACCCAGTACTTC	CASSTPGTGGRETQYF
.	TRBV11-2	TRBJ1-5	.	TGTGCCAGCAGCTTAGGGACAGTTTATCAGCCCCAGCATTTT	CASSLGTVYQPQHF
TRBD2	TRBV19	TRBJ2-7	.	TGTGCCAGTAGTCGACTAGCGGGAGGGCTCTACGAGCAGTACTTC	CASSRLAGGLYEQYF
TRBD2	TRBV27	TRBJ2-5	.	TGTGCCAGCAGTGGGGGACTAGCGGGAGAGACCCAGTACTTC	CASSGGLAGETQYF
.	TRBV7-9	TRBJ1-4	.	TGTGCCAGCAGCCTCGGGCAGGCTAATGAAAAACTGTTTTTT	CASSLGQANEKLFF
.	TRBV6-6	TRBJ1-4	.	TGTGCCAGCAGCTACCAAGGGGGAACTAATGAAAAACTGTTTTTT	CASSYQGGTNEKLFF
.	TRBV6-5	TRBJ2-7	few	TGTGCCAGCAGTTTGGGACTGTTCTACGAGCAGTACTTC	CASSLGLFYEQYF
.	TRBV7-9	TRBJ2-5	.	TGTGCCAGCAGCTTACTGAGGGGGGCGGGAGAGACCCAGTACTTC	CASSLLRGAGETQYF
.	TRBV4-3	TRBJ2-1	.	TGCGCCAGCAGCCAAGGAAATGGTGAGCAGTTCTTC	CASSQGNGEQFF
.	TRBV2	TRBJ2-2	.	TGTGCCAGCAGTGAAACCCGGAGGGAGTTTTCCGGGGAGCTGTTTTTT	CASSETRREFSGELFF
.	TRBV11-3	TRBJ1-1	.	TGTGCCAGCAGCTTAGATGAAGAGGCTGAAGCTTTCTTT	CASSLDEEAEAFF
TRBD2	TRBV18	TRBJ2-1	.	TGTGCCAGCTCACCACAACTTGGCGGGAGGGGTTTCAATGAGCAGTTCTTC	CASSPQLGGRGFNEQFF
.	TRBV7-2	TRBJ1-4	.	TGTGCCAGCACCCTAGGGGGGGCGCATGGTGAAAAACTGTTTTTT	CASTLGGAHGEKLFF
TRBD1	TRBV30	TRBJ1-3	.	TGTGCCTGGAGCGGGGGACAGGCTGGAAACACCATATATTTT	CAWSGGQAGNTIYF
TRBD1	TRBV2	TRBJ1-6	.	TGTGCCAGCAGTGAAGCGGGGACAGGGCGTAGAAATTCACCCCTCCACTTT	CASSEAGTGRRNSPLHF
.	TRBV4-3	TRBJ2-7	.	TGCGCCAGCAGCCAAGAGGCACAGGGTCCCTTCTACGAGCAGTACTTC	CASSQEAQGPFYEQYF
.	TRBV18	TRBJ2-7	.	TGTGCCAGCTCACCGGTGTTGGATCCGGGGACCTACGAGCAGTACTTC	CASSPVLDPGTYEQYF
.	TRBV7-9	TRBJ2-3	.	TGTGCCAGCAGCTTGGCAACTAGCACAGATACGCAGTATTTT	CASSLATSTDTQYF
.	TRBV5-5	TRBJ1-1	few	TGTGCCAGCAGCCGTGACGGAATGAACACTGAAGCTTTCTTT	CASSRDGMNTEAFF
TRBD2	TRBV5-1	TRBJ2-5	.	TGCGCCAGCAGCCGGACTAGCGGTTCTACGGAGACCCAGTACTTC	CASSRTSGSTETQYF
TRBD1	TRBV5-4	TRBJ2-7	.	TGTGCCAGCAGCTTGTGGGGACAGGGCTACGAGCAGTACTTC	CASSLWGQGYEQYF
.	TRBV6-5	TRBJ2-2	.	TGTGCCAGCAGTTACGCCAGACTAGAGACCGGGGAGCTGTTTTTT	CASSYARLETGELFF
.	TRBV27	TRBJ2-1	.	TGTGCCAGCAGTTCCCAAGGTCGGGCCAGAAATGAGCAGTTCTTC	CASSSQGRARNEQFF
.	TRBV6-6	TRBJ1-2	once	TGTGCCAATTCACAGGGTCTCTATGGCTACACCTTC	CANSQGLYGYTF
.	TRBV27	TRBJ1-1	.	TGTGCCAGCAGTTTACGCGGGAACTTCATAGGAACCACTGAAGCTTTCTTT	CASSLRGNFIGTTEAFF
TRBD2	TRBV5-1	TRBJ2-1	.	TGCGCCAGCAGCGCCGAGCGGGGTAGGATGGGGAATGAGCAGTTCTTC	CASSAERGRMGNEQFF
.	TRBV5-6	TRBJ2-3	.	TGTGCCAGCTTCCTTAAGGTGGGGCCTCCCACAGATACGCAGTATTTT	CASFLKVGPPTDTQYF
.	TRBV6-6	TRBJ1-5	once	TGTGCCAGCAGTCAACCCGGGGGCGTCGGTCAGCCCCAGCATTTT	CASSQPGGVGQPQHF
.	TRBV29-1	TRBJ2-2	.	TGCAGCGTTGAAGCCCGAGAAGGTACCCTGGGGACCGGGGAGCTGTTTTTT	CSVEAREGTLGTGELFF
.	TRBV10-3	TRBJ1-2	.	TGTGCCATCAGTGAGTCAGGTGCCCAGGGCTATGGCTACACCTTC	CAISESGAQGYGYTF
TRBD1	TRBV10-3	TRBJ2-3	few	TGTGCCATCAGTGTGAATTGGGCCGGGACAGGAGTAGATACGCAGTATTTT	CAISVNWAGTGVDTQYF
.	TRBV28	TRBJ2-7	few	TGTGCCAGCAGTATCGCCGGGACATCTAAGTACTTC	CASSIAGTSKYF
TRBD1	TRBV4-2	TRBJ2-5	once	TGTGCCAGCAGCCAAGGACCGGGACAGGGTACGGAGACCCAGTACTTC	CASSQGPGQGTETQYF
.	TRBV9	TRBJ2-1	.	TGTGCCAGCAGCGTAGGGGGAGCCAACAATGAGCAGTTCTTC	CASSVGGANNEQFF
.	TRBV19	TRBJ1-5	.	TGTGCCAGTAGTATAGTTACAGGTGCTAGCAATCAGCCCCAGCATTTT	CASSIVTGASNQPQHF
.	TRBV5-1	TRBJ1-1	.	TGCGCCAGCAGCTTTGGGACTAGGGGCACTGAAGCTTTCTTT	CASSFGTRGTEAFF
TRBD2	TRBV5-1	TRBJ2-1	.	TGCGCCAGCAGCTTGGTTGCGGGGGGCTACAATGAGCAGTTCTTC	CASSLVAGGYNEQFF
TRBD1	TRBV6-5	TRBJ1-2	.	TGTGCCAGCAGCCGGGACAGGAACTATGGCTACACCTTC	CASSRDRNYGYTF
.	TRBV11-2	TRBJ1-2	.	TGTGCCAGCAGCTTTTCGGAGGGGCTGATCGGCTACACCTTC	CASSFSEGLIGYTF
.	TRBV7-3	TRBJ2-1	.	TGTGCCAGCAGCTTAACGGCCTCGGGTGAGCAGTTCTTC	CASSLTASGEQFF
TRBD2	TRBV7-2	TRBJ2-7	once	TGTGCCAGCAGCCCCCCGACTAGCGGATGGTACGAGCAGTACTTC	CASSPPTSGWYEQYF
.	TRBV2	TRBJ2-5	.	TGTGCCAGCAGTGAAAGAGGCAGGGAGGAGACCCAGTACTTC	CASSERGREETQYF
.	TRBV15	TRBJ2-2	.	TGTGCCACCAGCTGGAGGCTAAACACCGGGGAGCTGTTTTTT	CATSWRLNTGELFF
.	TRBV28	TRBJ2-1	.	TGTGCCAGCAGAGAGACAGCCTACAATGAGCAGTTCTTC	CASRETAYNEQFF
.	TRBV28	TRBJ1-5	.	TGTGCCAGCAGTGGGATCTTCAGGGATAGCAATCAGCCCCAGCATTTT	CASSGIFRDSNQPQHF